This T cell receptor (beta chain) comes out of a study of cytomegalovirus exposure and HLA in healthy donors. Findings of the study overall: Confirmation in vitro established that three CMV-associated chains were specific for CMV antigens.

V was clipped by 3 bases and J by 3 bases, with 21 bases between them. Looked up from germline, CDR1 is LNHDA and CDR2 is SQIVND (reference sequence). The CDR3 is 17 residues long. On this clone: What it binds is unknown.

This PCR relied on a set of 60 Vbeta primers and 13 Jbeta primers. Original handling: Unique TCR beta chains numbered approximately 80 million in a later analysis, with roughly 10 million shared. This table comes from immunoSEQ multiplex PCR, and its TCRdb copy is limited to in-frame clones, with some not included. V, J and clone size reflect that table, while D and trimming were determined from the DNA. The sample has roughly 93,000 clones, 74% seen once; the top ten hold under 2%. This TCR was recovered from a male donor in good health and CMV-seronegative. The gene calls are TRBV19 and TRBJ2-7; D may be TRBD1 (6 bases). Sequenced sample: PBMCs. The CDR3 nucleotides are TGTGCCAGTAGTATCCAGTCAGGGGTCTGGTCCTACTACGAGCAGTACTTC. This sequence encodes CASSIQSGVWSYYEQYF.